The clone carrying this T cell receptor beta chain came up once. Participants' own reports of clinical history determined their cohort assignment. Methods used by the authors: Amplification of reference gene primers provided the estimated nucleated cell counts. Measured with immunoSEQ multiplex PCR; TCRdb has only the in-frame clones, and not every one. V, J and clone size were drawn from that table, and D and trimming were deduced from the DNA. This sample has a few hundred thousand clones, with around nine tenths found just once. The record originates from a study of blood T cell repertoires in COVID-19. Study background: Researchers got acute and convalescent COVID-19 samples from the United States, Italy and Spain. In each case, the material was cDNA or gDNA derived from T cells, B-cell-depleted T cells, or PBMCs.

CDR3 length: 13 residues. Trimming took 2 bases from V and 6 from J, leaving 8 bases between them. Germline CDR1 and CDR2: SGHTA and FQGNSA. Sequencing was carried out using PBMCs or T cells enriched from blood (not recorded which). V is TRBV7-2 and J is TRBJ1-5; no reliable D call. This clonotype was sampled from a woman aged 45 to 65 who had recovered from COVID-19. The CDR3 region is CASSLFESQPQHF. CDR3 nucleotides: TGTGCCAGCAGCTTATTTGAGAGTCAGCCCCAGCATTTT.